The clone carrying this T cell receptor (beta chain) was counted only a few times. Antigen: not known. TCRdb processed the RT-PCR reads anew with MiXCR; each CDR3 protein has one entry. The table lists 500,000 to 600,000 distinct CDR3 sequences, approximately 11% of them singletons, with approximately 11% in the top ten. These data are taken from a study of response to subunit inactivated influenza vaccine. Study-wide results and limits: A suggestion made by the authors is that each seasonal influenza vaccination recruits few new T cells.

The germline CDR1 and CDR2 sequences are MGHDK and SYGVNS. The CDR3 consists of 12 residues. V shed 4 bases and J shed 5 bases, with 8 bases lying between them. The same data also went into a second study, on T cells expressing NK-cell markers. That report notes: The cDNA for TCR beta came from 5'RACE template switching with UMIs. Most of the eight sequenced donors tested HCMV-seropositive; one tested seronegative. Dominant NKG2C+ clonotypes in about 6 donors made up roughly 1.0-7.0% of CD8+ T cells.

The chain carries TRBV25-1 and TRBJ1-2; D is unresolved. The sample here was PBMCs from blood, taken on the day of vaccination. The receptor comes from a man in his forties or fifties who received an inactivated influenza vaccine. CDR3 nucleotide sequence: TGTGCCAGCAGTGGCTCCGGGTATGGCTACACCTTC. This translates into CASSGSGYGYTF.